Below are 2 T cell receptor beta chains sequenced from a single sample in a study of human T cells and chemical hapten exposure. Time point defined: pre-sensitization, week 0. Treatment defined: therapeutic diphenylcyclopropenone sensitization with weekly scalp DPC. TCRdb reprocessed the RACE reads with MiXCR, giving one entry per CDR3 protein. There are over 300,000 distinct CDR3 sequences in the sample; more than 4.5% occur only once, and approximately 2.4% lies in the top ten. The source material was whole blood, sampled in connection with sensitization to the hapten diphenylcyclopropenone (DPC). The origin of the receptors is a woman aged 50 to 60 with alopecia areata. Some clones in this sample may be carry-over from other donors' samples.

The sample holds many counts of this clonotype. V usage is TRBV12-5 and J usage is TRBJ2-5; 7 nucleotides align to TRBD2. Trimming took 5 bases from V and 4 from J; bases not matched to a gene: 7. CDR1 and CDR2 from the germline V gene are LGHNT and FRNRAP. The CDR3 is 14 residues long. The CDR3 sequence: CASGQSSGAETQYF. The CDR3 nucleotides are TGTGCTAGTGGTCAGTCCAGCGGGGCAGAGACCCAGTACTTC.

This clonotype turned up a few times. V usage is TRBV20-1 and J usage is TRBJ2-2; D ambiguous. This CDR3 region has 16 residues. Germline loops: CDR1 DFQATT, CDR2 SNEGSKA (reference sequence). V lost 0 bases and J lost 6, with 17 bases in between. CDR3 protein: CSARDWARTTSGELFF. The CDR3 nucleotides read TGCAGTGCTAGAGATTGGGCCCGGACGACGTCCGGGGAGCTGTTTTTT.